These T cell receptor beta chains were read from a single sample in a study of T cell responses to AZD1222 COVID-19 vaccine. The assay was immunoSEQ multiplex PCR, and TCRdb's table has in-frame clones only and misses some. Of more than 85,000 clones listed, 88% are singletons. The sample here was peripheral blood, taken on day 0 of AZD1222 vaccination. The origin of the receptors is an adult in good health. Both conserved end residues are part of each CDR3. D genes are given only for firm matches. Only part of the rows carry a size: once, few, many, or a class if the clone is expanded.

clone_size	v_call	j_call	d_call	cdr3_nt	cdr3_aa
NA	TRBV5-1	TRBJ2-6	NA	TGCGCCAGCAGCTTGGATGGGCGCTCTTGGGGCTCTGGGGCCAACGTCCTGACTTTC	CASSLDGRSWGSGANVLTF
NA	TRBV6-5	TRBJ2-7	NA	TGTGCCAGCAGTTCCCTTCAGGGGTGGCGCGGGCAGTACTTC	CASSSLQGWRGQYF
NA	TRBV7-7	TRBJ2-2	TRBD1	TGTGCCAGCAGCTTAACAGGGGAGACCACCGGGGAGCTGTTTTTT	CASSLTGETTGELFF
NA	TRBV6-6	TRBJ2-7	NA	TGTGCCAGCAGTTACCCCCCAGAGGGCGGACCCTACGAGCAGTACTTC	CASSYPPEGGPYEQYF
NA	TRBV28	TRBJ1-6	TRBD1	TGTGCCAGCAGGGACAGGAAGTCCTTTACTAGGAATTCACCCCTCCACTTT	CASRDRKSFTRNSPLHF
NA	TRBV5-1	TRBJ2-5	NA	TGCGCCAGCAGTCTCGAGGGTCCCAGATCAGCCGGGGAGACCCAGTACTTC	CASSLEGPRSAGETQYF
once	TRBV7-3	TRBJ1-6	NA	TGTGCCAGCAGCTTAAATCAGGCCCGTAATTCACCCCTCCACTTT	CASSLNQARNSPLHF
NA	TRBV5-1	TRBJ2-2	NA	TGCGCCAGCAGCCCCAGCCGACAGGCGAACACCGGGGAGCTGTTTTTT	CASSPSRQANTGELFF
NA	TRBV6-4	TRBJ1-2	TRBD1	TGTGCCAGCAGCCCGGGACAGGGGTTAGGCTACACCTTC	CASSPGQGLGYTF
NA	TRBV4-3	TRBJ1-4	NA	TGCGCCAGCAGCCAAGTCCCCACTGCAACTAATGAAAAACTGTTTTTT	CASSQVPTATNEKLFF
NA	TRBV19	TRBJ1-1	NA	TGTGCCAGTAGTATCCCCGCCAGGGTAAACACTGAAGCTTTCTTT	CASSIPARVNTEAFF
NA	TRBV28	TRBJ1-2	NA	TGTGCCAGCGTTTCCACACAGGGCGCTAACTATGGCTACACCTTC	CASVSTQGANYGYTF
NA	TRBV2	TRBJ1-1	NA	TGTGCCAGCACGAGGGGCACAGGGTCTGAAGCTTTCTTT	CASTRGTGSEAFF
once	TRBV5-5	TRBJ1-2	NA	TGTGCCAGCAGCTTGCAGAGATATGGCTACACCTTC	CASSLQRYGYTF
NA	TRBV19	TRBJ1-2	TRBD1	TGTGCCAGTAGTATAGGCCCAGGGGGACTCTATGGCTACACCTTC	CASSIGPGGLYGYTF
NA	TRBV25-1	TRBJ1-2	NA	TGTGCCAGCTCGGACATACAGTCACGGGGCTACACCTTC	CASSDIQSRGYTF
NA	TRBV4-2	TRBJ1-1	NA	TGTGCCAGCAGCCAAGAATCGGAGAGAAACACTGAAGCTTTCTTT	CASSQESERNTEAFF
once	TRBV7-3	TRBJ2-5	NA	TGTGCCAGCAGCTCCGCCGGGGGACTCCAAGAGACCCAGTACTTC	CASSSAGGLQETQYF
NA	TRBV27	TRBJ2-1	NA	TGTGCCAGCAGTCGCTTAGTCAACAATGAGCAGTTCTTC	CASSRLVNNEQFF
NA	TRBV7-3	TRBJ1-5	TRBD1	TGTGCCAGCAGCCCCGACAGGGATTTTTATCAGCCCCAGCATTTT	CASSPDRDFYQPQHF
NA	TRBV19	TRBJ2-7	NA	TGTGCCAGTAGTCCCTCAGGCAGGGGCGTCTACGAGCAGTACTTC	CASSPSGRGVYEQYF
NA	TRBV19	TRBJ2-1	TRBD2	TGTGCCAGTAGTAGAACACTAGCGGGGGATGAGCAGTTCTTC	CASSRTLAGDEQFF
NA	TRBV6-1	TRBJ1-4	NA	TGTGCCAGCAGTGAACGAAGGGGACGTGAAAAACTGTTTTTT	CASSERRGREKLFF
NA	TRBV11-2	TRBJ1-1	NA	TGTGCCAGCAGCTTAGATCGGGACCCCGAAGCTTTCTTT	CASSLDRDPEAFF
NA	TRBV7-9	TRBJ1-6	NA	TGTGCCAGCAGCTTAGGGGCCACCCCACCCCTCCACTTT	CASSLGATPPLHF